Sequencing of this TCR beta chain was carried out in a study of T cells in Graves' hyperthyroidism and ophthalmopathy. In its sample, this clonotype was seen many times. Antigen: not known. Study-wide points: Appearing also in blood were most of the thyroid clonotypes expanded above 0.001.

The CDR3 is 17 residues long. V lost 6 bases to trimming and J lost 2 bases; unmatched junction nucleotides: 8. Per germline, CDR1 SGHTA and CDR2 FQGNSA. The investigators amplified TCR beta CDR3 regions from RNA transcripts. The TCR CDR3 first-round RT-PCR relied on the HTBI primer set. TCRdb re-called the multiplex PCR reads with MiXCR, one entry per CDR3 protein. The sample includes about 560,000 distinct CDR3 sequences, 15% to 20% seen only once; the top ten take around 18%. Diagnosis of hyperthyroidism was new in patients aged 18 to 65, and its duration was under 2 months. It was uncontrolled infection, other autoimmune disease, pregnancy or lactation that excluded patients. The PBMCs were sourced from fresh peripheral blood (about 10 ml).

This sequence was found in a young woman with Graves' hyperthyroidism. The rearrangement uses TRBV7-2 and TRBJ2-6; 9 nucleotides line up with TRBD1. Sequencing was performed on blood. The CDR3 DNA sequence: TGTGCCAGCAGTCCGGGACAGGGAACTCCTGGGGCCAACGTCCTGACTTTC. Amino acids: CASSPGQGTPGANVLTF.